These T cell receptor beta chains were read from a single sample in a study of CD8+CD57+ T cells in acquired aplastic anemia. TCRdb reprocessed the reads with MiXCR, giving one entry per CDR3 protein. This sample has 200,000 to 250,000 distinct CDR3 sequences; over 60% occur once, and the top ten carry 25% to 35%. Specimen: sorted CD4+, CD8+, or CD8+CD57+ T cells (not recorded which) from PBMCs. All receptors come from a human donor in good health. Each CDR3 is given without its conserved first and last residue. Some rows mark clone size as missing; the rest say once, few, many or name a class of expanded clone.

cdr3_aa: ATSDLTGMNEQF; j_call: TRBJ2-1; clone_size: once; v_call: TRBV24-1
cdr3_aa: ASSLGAGSGNTIY; j_call: TRBJ1-3; clone_size: many; v_call: TRBV7-9
cdr3_aa: ASSYSVSYEQY; j_call: TRBJ2-7; clone_size: many; v_call: TRBV6-5
cdr3_aa: ASSLGTGDNEQF; j_call: TRBJ2-1; clone_size: .; v_call: TRBV5-1
cdr3_aa: SVVSATNEKLF; j_call: TRBJ1-4; clone_size: few; v_call: TRBV29-1
cdr3_aa: ASSWEGGNTEAF; j_call: TRBJ1-1; clone_size: .; v_call: TRBV12-3/TRBV12-4
cdr3_aa: SESAGAPYNEQF; j_call: TRBJ2-1; clone_size: .; v_call: TRBV20-1
cdr3_aa: ASSFSPLSSAPGENYGYT; j_call: TRBJ1-2; clone_size: many; v_call: TRBV7-7
cdr3_aa: ATSRDETSEAF; j_call: TRBJ1-1; clone_size: few; v_call: TRBV15
cdr3_aa: ASAPGTTNSPLH; j_call: TRBJ1-6; clone_size: .; v_call: TRBV5-1
cdr3_aa: ASSLGGVGANEKLF; j_call: TRBJ1-4; clone_size: .; v_call: TRBV7-6
cdr3_aa: ATSDWDRGRYEQY; j_call: TRBJ2-7; clone_size: .; v_call: TRBV24-1
cdr3_aa: ASSLGQGGDEQY; j_call: TRBJ2-7; clone_size: many; v_call: TRBV7-8
cdr3_aa: SAPGGGGRPQH; j_call: TRBJ1-5; clone_size: .; v_call: TRBV20-1
cdr3_aa: ASSPDGPSYGYT; j_call: TRBJ1-2; clone_size: .; v_call: TRBV5-6
cdr3_aa: ASSPEGDYEQY; j_call: TRBJ2-7; clone_size: few; v_call: TRBV12-3/TRBV12-4
cdr3_aa: ASSRGIGDYGYT; j_call: TRBJ1-2; clone_size: .; v_call: TRBV7-2
cdr3_aa: ASSQVQSNQPQH; j_call: TRBJ1-5; clone_size: many; v_call: TRBV4-1
cdr3_aa: ASSLYTSAETQY; j_call: TRBJ2-5; clone_size: .; v_call: TRBV5-4
cdr3_aa: ASSQGTSGGSPYNEQF; j_call: TRBJ2-1; clone_size: .; v_call: TRBV7-6
cdr3_aa: ASSPEGGGSWELF; j_call: TRBJ2-2; clone_size: .; v_call: TRBV7-8
cdr3_aa: ASYRRVGYT; j_call: TRBJ1-2; clone_size: .; v_call: TRBV6-6
cdr3_aa: ASRLGTVTDTQY; j_call: TRBJ2-3; clone_size: .; v_call: TRBV5-1
cdr3_aa: ASDGGDTQY; j_call: TRBJ2-3; clone_size: .; v_call: TRBV9
cdr3_aa: ASSVSPGALRGGELF; j_call: TRBJ2-2; clone_size: .; v_call: TRBV9
cdr3_aa: ASSGSAQETQY; j_call: TRBJ2-5; clone_size: few; v_call: TRBV7-9